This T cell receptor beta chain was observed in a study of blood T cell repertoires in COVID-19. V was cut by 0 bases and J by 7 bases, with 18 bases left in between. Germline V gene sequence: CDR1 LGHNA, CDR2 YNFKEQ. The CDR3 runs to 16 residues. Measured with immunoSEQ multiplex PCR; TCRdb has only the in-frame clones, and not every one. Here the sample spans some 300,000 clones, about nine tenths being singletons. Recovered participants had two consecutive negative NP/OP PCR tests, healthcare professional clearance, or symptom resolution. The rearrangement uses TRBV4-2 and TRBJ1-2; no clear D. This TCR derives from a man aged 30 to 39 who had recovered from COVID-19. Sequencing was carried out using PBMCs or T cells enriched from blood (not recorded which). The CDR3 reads CASSQDRAGIPVGYTF. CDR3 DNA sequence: TGTGCCAGCAGCCAAGATAGGGCGGGGATCCCGGTTGGCTACACCTTC.